This section outlines one T cell receptor (beta chain) sequence together with its context. This clone has more than one count but fewer than ten. Its specific antigen is unknown. There are no base qualities to consult, and no much larger clone falls within one base. The library was generated by the immunoSEQ multiplex PCR assay. For the multiplex PCR, a mixture combining 60 forward primers for TCR Vbeta segments and 13 reverse primers for TCR Jbeta segments was used. A multiplex PCR assay on genomic DNA amplified the CDR3 region of rearranged TCR beta genes. On the Illumina HiSeq System, the amplified TCR beta libraries were sequenced as 87-base-pair reads. Under the source paper's analysis protocol: Across the 500 to 700 repertoires, a later analysis counted tens of millions of unique TCR beta chains, 9 million to 14 million of which were shared by at least two donors. Raw reads were error-corrected and collapsed into unique sequences with a nearest-neighbor algorithm that merged closely related sequences to remove PCR and sequencing errors. Alignment of CDR3 sequences to IMGT reference sequences was used to assign V, D and J gene segments. For a sequence to be retained, a match of at least six nucleotides to both a V gene segment and a J gene segment was required. Rearrangements were classified as productive when the CDR3 lacked stop codons and remained in frame with V and J, and all other rearrangements were classified as non-productive. CDR3 was defined according to IMGT convention as the region running from the second conserved V-encoded cysteine to the conserved J-encoded phenylalanine. Sequences without an unambiguous match to a single V gene segment were excluded from the earlier analysis of 450 to 750 of the donors. An earlier analysis of 450 to 650 of the donors called V segments functional above 56.7% productive rearrangements and segregating when the between-donor standard deviation exceeded 5%. A statistical classification framework was developed to diagnose cytomegalovirus status using the catalog of TCR beta chain sequences. V and J gene assignment, in a later analysis, came from comparing TCR nucleotide sequences with IMGT/GENE-DB human TR gene sequences. Using the TCRdist pipeline, a later analysis assigned CDR3 sequences along with most-parsimonious VDJ recombination scenarios. A later analysis defined each TCR beta chain by its CDR3 amino acid sequence plus V-gene family, and excluded reads lacking a unique V-gene family. As a way to deal with suspected cross-contamination and a sequencing artifact, a later analysis dropped roughly 620 nucleotide sequences that were highly shared and had low generation probability. For each public chain, a later analysis derived a clonal expansion index from normalized ranks of inferred template counts within each repertoire. In a later analysis, generation probabilities were computed using a VDJ recombination model fitted to out-of-frame rearrangements, and the results were checked against IGoR. In a later analysis, hypergeometric tests were used to score TCR-TCR, TCR-HLA and TCR-CMV co-occurrence, with a repertoire-size bias correction applied to TCR pairs. False discovery rates were estimated in a later analysis by permuting HLA or CMV assignments 20 times. A later analysis grouped co-occurring TCRs with DBSCAN, adding TCRdist sequence similarity when clustering within HLA-allele-positive subsets. For co-occurrence clustering, repertoires with fewer than 30,000 or more than 120,000 public chains were excluded, along with 4 to 6 repertoires with anomalous nucleotide sharing. The table was pulled from immuneACCESS by TCRdb, which kept in-frame rearrangements only. Such tables lose some clones; where checked, under half of the loss comes from unresolved V genes, and the rest has no known cause. V and J calls and clone size are given by that table; D and trimming were obtained from the DNA. The sample table lists fewer than 140,000 clones, 65% to 75% of them with a count of one. In total, the top ten clones hold less than 3.5% of the sample.

This record belongs to a study of cytomegalovirus exposure and HLA in healthy donors (dated by TCRdb to 2017 to 2019). Study-level background: According to an earlier analysis of around 600 of the donors, about 179 million T cells yielded some 110 million unique TCR beta sequences and roughly 280 Gb of sequence data. About 280 gigabases of sequencing data and tens of millions of unique TCR sequences were included in an early release covering about 600 HLA-typed donors. Because of strong linkage in the cohort, roughly five DR-DQ haplotypes were treated as single units for association and clustering. Every repertoire in the discovery cohort had been generated on one and the same sequencing platform. Besides the first cohort of 666 subjects, a separate validation cohort made up of over 100 different subjects was used. Class I and class II HLA loci were covered by the typing at four-digit resolution. In the later analysis, no new phenotypic data were used to find candidate immune exposures; instead, reliance was placed on TCR beta sequences and their occurrence across donors. Donor age, sex, ethnicity and CMV serostatus were compiled alongside the repertoire data. To decide whether each TCR beta V gene segment behaved as functional or pseudogenic, an earlier analysis of 587 of the donors relied on high-throughput TCR beta sequencing. The study aimed to test whether signatures of past pathogen exposure could be identified by cataloging public T cell receptors. In a later genetic analysis, genome-wide SNP genotypes for about three fifths of the roughly 670 donors were used, and that subset was treated as a discovery cohort. Typing coverage varied by locus: about 629-640 donors for A, B, C, DRB1 and DQB1; more than 500 for DQA1; about 590 for DPA1; fewer than 480 for DPB1. The study combined high-throughput TCR immunosequencing, statistical association of individual TCRs with disease status, and machine learning to predict cytomegalovirus infection status. Of the 350 to 450 genotyped donors, around 81% fell in the genetic ancestry cluster associated with self-reported Caucasian donors. The study profiled the T cell repertoires of hundreds of subjects by immunosequencing and related them to cytomegalovirus serostatus. In a later analysis, previously published TCR beta repertoires from about 670 donors were re-analyzed and high-resolution HLA genotyping was added so that TCR occurrence patterns could be studied. On average, 235,054 unique TCR beta nucleotide sequences were sequenced per donor among a few hundred genotyped donors of the cohort, with 15% to 20% of those sequences being non-productive.

The cohort consisted of fewer than 700 healthy bone marrow donors. At the time of sampling, every cohort member was nominally healthy, though immune exposures that went unrecorded were likely present. The donor tested CMV seronegative and was one of the 352 seronegative cohort members. A peripheral blood sample was collected from each donor, and TCR beta sequencing was performed on peripheral blood mononuclear cells. Genomic DNA extraction from the blood cell samples was performed with the Qiagen DNeasy Blood Extraction Kit. The germline V gene yields MGHRA for CDR1 and YSYEKL for CDR2. V and J are truncated by 0 bases and 1 base respectively, leaving an intervening sequence of 10 bases. The CDR3, from cysteine to phenylalanine, totals 16 residues. Here the CDR3 DNA is all that survives: 48 bases in frame from base 1. Paper-wide results and their limitations: In this cohort, only TCR beta chains were sequenced, and detectable features were limited by the absence of alpha or paired-chain data. In vitro tests confirmed that three of the cytomegalovirus-associated TCR beta chains recognize cytomegalovirus antigens. A later analysis found that most CMV-associated TCR beta chains appeared HLA-restricted, with HLA associations seemingly driven largely by CMV exposure. A further reported finding was that TCR beta sequences accurately predicted the HLA-A and HLA-B alleles for most subjects in the first cohort. CMV serostatus was the only immune exposure information available for the cohort. The authors suggested that the approach could potentially be extended to other disease states and immunological phenotypes. In an earlier analysis of under 600 of the donors, most TCR beta V segments were observed in productive rearrangements about 90% or about 30% of the time, broadly matching IMGT annotations. Sequencing depth was assumed to be roughly uniform across donors in the presence/absence analyses, though that assumption may not hold. Compared with the approximately 700-donor mean, donors in an Asian-associated ancestry cluster had fewer N-insertions in productive TCRs, according to a later genetic analysis. In a later analysis, several top co-occurrence clusters were reported to appear linked to parvovirus B19, influenza, CMV and Epstein-Barr virus. Some IMGT-functional V segments, including TRBV6-2 and TRBV6-3, could not be distinguished by the 87-base-pair reads and were therefore excluded. The study listed 164 TCR beta chains as associated with cytomegalovirus. Because HLA typing was unavailable for some donors at each locus, only the typed subset was used in association tests. Linkage disequilibrium might explain the correlated functional status among segregating V segments, but an unknown experimental factor could not be ruled out. The sequencing pipeline was judged likely to have produced a cluster of highly shared sequence variants as a technical artifact. A later analysis found that HLA-associated TCR beta chains were more clonally expanded and had lower generation probabilities than equally common non-associated chains. In both the original and validation cohorts, the classifier was reported to diagnose cytomegalovirus status with high specificity and sensitivity. In a later analysis, the rate of TCR association differed among HLA loci, with DRB1 alleles having the most associated TCRs and HLA-C alleles having the fewest. Because counts were too low, about 15 rarely observed V segments, including chromosome 9 orphons, were left out of the earlier analysis of some 640 of the donors. V-gene and J-gene trimming of TCR beta chains was associated with a missense DCLRE1C variant in a later genetic analysis, and the association was replicated in an independent cohort. Specific HLA alleles were associated with over 15,000 TCR beta sequences at a false discovery rate of 0.05 in a later analysis. When HLA alleles, especially DR and DQ, strongly co-occurred, TCR associations were difficult to assign to individual alleles. While some public TCRs were present in many individuals, most TCR sequences turned up only very rarely across donors.

The sequence is built from TRBV4-1 and TRBJ1-5; possibly the D gene is TRBD1, per 5 matching bases. This clonotype was sampled from a female donor in good health and CMV-seronegative. The sequenced sample was PBMCs. The CDR3 loop reads CASSQEGDLSNQPQHF. The nucleotides read TGCGCCAGCAGCCAAGAAGGGGATCTGAGCAATCAGCCCCAGCATTTT.